Listed below are T cell receptor beta chains from one sample, sequenced in a study of T cell responses to AZD1222 COVID-19 vaccine. Assay used: immunoSEQ multiplex PCR; TCRdb lists only in-frame clones, some missing. The sample lists 150,000 to 200,000 clones; about 89% were seen once. The material sequenced was peripheral blood, taken on day 0 of AZD1222 vaccination. The receptors were sampled from an adult in good health. Each CDR3 is given with its conserved first and last residue. A D gene is named only where the DNA matches it firmly.

v_gene	j_gene	d_gene	CDR3nt	CDR3aa
TRBV4-3	TRBJ2-3	.	TGCGCCAGCAGCCAAGAAGAAACGGGTACGCAGTATTTT	CASSQEETGTQYF
TRBV25-1	TRBJ1-1	.	TGTGCCAGCAGTTCACAGGGAAGCGCTGAAGCTTTCTTT	CASSSQGSAEAFF
TRBV7-9	TRBJ1-2	.	TGTGCCAGCAGCTTAGAGGGGGGCAGTAACTATGGCTACACCTTC	CASSLEGGSNYGYTF
TRBV7-2	TRBJ1-3	.	TGTGCCAGCAGCCCAACAGGGTCTGGAAACACCATATATTTT	CASSPTGSGNTIYF
TRBV18	TRBJ1-5	.	TGTGCCAGCTCACCACCGGGGGGAGACCAGCCCCAGCATTTT	CASSPPGGDQPQHF
TRBV28	TRBJ1-1	.	TGTGCCAGCAGCCCCAGGGTTGCGAACACTGAAGCTTTCTTT	CASSPRVANTEAFF
TRBV7-3	TRBJ1-1	TRBD1	TGTGCCAGCAGTCAAGATTCGACTGCATCAACAGGGGTCAACGAAGCTTTCTTT	CASSQDSTASTGVNEAFF
TRBV3-1/TRBV3-2	TRBJ2-5	TRBD1	TGTGCCAGCAGCCAACCAGGACAGGGTGGAGAGACCCAGTACTTC	CASSQPGQGGETQYF
TRBV4-3	TRBJ2-1	TRBD2	TGCGCCAGCAGCCAAGATCCTGCTAGCGGAGCCTACAATGAGCAGTTCTTC	CASSQDPASGAYNEQFF
TRBV7-3	TRBJ2-7	TRBD1	TGTGCCAGCAGCCCCGGGACAGAATACGAGCAGTACTTC	CASSPGTEYEQYF